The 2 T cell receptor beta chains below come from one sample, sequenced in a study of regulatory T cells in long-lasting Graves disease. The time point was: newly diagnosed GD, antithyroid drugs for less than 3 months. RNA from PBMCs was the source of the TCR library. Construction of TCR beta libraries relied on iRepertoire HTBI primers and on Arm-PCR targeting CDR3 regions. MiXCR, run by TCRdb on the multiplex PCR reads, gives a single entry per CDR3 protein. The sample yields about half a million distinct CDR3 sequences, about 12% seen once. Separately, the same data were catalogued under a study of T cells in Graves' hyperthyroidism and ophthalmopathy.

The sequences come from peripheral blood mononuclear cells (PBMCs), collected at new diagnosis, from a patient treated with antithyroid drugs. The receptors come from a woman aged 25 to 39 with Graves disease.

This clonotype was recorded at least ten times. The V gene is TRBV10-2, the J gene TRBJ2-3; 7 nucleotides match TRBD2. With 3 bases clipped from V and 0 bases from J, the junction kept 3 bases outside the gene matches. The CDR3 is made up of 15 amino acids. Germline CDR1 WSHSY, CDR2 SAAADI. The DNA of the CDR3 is TGCGCCAGCAGTGAAGTAGCGGGCAGCACAGATACGCAGTATTTT. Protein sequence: CASSEVAGSTDTQYF.

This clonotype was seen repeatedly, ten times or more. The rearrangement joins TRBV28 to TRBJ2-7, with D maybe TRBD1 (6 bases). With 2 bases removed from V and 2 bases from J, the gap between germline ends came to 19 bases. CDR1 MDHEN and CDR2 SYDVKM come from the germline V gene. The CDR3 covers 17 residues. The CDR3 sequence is CASSLGLDRGPTYEQYF. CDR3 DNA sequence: TGTGCCAGCAGTTTAGGGCTGGACAGAGGCCCCACCTACGAGCAGTACTTC.